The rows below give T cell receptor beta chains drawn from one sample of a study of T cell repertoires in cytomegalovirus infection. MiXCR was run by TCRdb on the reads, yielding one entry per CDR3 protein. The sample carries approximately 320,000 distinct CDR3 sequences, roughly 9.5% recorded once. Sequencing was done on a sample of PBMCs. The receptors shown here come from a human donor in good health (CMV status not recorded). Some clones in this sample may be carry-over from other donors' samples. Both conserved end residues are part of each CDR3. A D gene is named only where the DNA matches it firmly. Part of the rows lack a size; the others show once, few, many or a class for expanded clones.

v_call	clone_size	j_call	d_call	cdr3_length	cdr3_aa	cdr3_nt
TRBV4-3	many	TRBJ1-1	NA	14	CASSPQGRATEAFF	TGCGCCAGCAGTCCCCAGGGGAGGGCTACTGAAGCTTTCTTT
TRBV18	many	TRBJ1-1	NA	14	CASSPLGGNTEAFF	TGTGCCAGCAGTCCCCTCGGTGGGAACACTGAAGCTTTCTTT
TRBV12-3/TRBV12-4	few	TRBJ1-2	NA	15	CASSLSGGRLNGYTF	TGTGCCAGCAGTTTATCGGGCGGACGATTGAACGGCTACACCTTC
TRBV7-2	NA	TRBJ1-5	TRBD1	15	CASRPGQGDHQPQHF	TGTGCCAGCAGACCCGGACAGGGAGATCATCAGCCCCAGCATTTT
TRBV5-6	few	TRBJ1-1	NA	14	CASSILQVNTEAFF	TGTGCCAGCAGCATCCTACAGGTGAACACTGAAGCTTTCTTT
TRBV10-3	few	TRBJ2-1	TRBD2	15	CAISGTSGSYNEQFF	TGTGCCATCAGTGGGACTAGCGGGAGCTACAATGAGCAGTTCTTC
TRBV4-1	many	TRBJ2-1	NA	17	CASSQEHTTLLRNEQFF	TGCGCCAGCAGCCAAGAACACACTACCCTCTTGCGGAATGAGCAGTTCTTC
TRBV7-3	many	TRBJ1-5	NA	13	CASSLFVSEPQHF	TGTGCCAGCAGCTTATTCGTATCGGAGCCCCAGCATTTT
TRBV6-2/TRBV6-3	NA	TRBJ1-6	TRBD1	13	CAGRDSPNSPLHF	TGTGCCGGACGGGACAGCCCGAATTCACCCCTCCACTTT
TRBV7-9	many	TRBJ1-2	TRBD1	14	CASSGETGGQGYTF	TGTGCCAGCAGCGGGGAGACAGGGGGCCAAGGCTACACCTTC
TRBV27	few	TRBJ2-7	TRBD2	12	CALRGGRGEQYF	TGTGCCCTCCGGGGGGGCCGGGGCGAGCAGTACTTC
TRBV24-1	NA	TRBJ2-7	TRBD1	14	CATSYRGVFGEQYF	TGTGCCACCAGTTACAGGGGCGTCTTCGGGGAGCAGTACTTC
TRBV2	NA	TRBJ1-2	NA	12	CASSEEGYGYTF	TGTGCCAGCAGTGAAGAAGGGTACGGCTACACCTTC
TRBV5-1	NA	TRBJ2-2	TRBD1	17	CASSLVVETGGTGELFF	TGCGCCAGCAGCTTGGTAGTCGAGACAGGGGGAACCGGGGAGCTGTTTTTT
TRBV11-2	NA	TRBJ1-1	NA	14	CASSLDRQLNEAFF	TGTGCCAGCAGCTTAGATCGGCAGCTCAATGAAGCTTTCTTT
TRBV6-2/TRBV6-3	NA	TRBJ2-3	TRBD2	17	CASSSPLGGRSTDTQYF	TGTGCCAGCAGTTCCCCTCTGGGCGGGAGGAGCACAGATACGCAGTATTTT
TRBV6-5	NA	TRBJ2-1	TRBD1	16	CASSYVGTGVPNEQFF	TGTGCCAGCAGTTACGTTGGGACAGGGGTTCCCAATGAGCAGTTCTTC
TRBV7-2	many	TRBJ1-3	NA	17	CASSFRGLGDSGNTIYF	TGTGCCAGCAGCTTTAGGGGTCTGGGTGACTCTGGAAACACCATATATTTT
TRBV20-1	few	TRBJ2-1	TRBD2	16	CSAEVGTSGLNNEQFF	TGCAGTGCCGAAGTAGGGACTAGCGGGCTCAACAATGAGCAGTTCTTC
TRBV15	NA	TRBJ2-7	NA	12	CATSRDSYEQYF	TGTGCCACCAGCCGCGACAGCTACGAGCAGTACTTC
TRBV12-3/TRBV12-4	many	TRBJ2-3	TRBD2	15	CASSPLAGGTDTQYF	TGTGCCAGCAGCCCCTTAGCGGGGGGCACAGATACGCAGTATTTT
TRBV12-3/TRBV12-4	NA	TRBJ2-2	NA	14	CASSLDWQTGELFF	TGTGCCAGCAGTTTGGACTGGCAGACCGGGGAGCTGTTTTTT
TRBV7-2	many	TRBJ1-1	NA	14	CASSSSRWGTEAFF	TGTGCCAGCAGCTCGTCGAGATGGGGCACTGAAGCTTTCTTT
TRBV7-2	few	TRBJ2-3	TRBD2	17	CASSLSSGGTGADTQYF	TGTGCCAGCAGCTTATCTAGCGGGGGGACCGGCGCAGATACGCAGTATTTT
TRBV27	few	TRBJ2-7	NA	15	CASSLSGGGGIDQYF	TGTGCCAGCAGTTTATCAGGTGGAGGGGGTATTGATCAGTACTTC
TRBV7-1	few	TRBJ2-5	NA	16	CASSPRGGGLQETQYF	TGTGCCAGCAGCCCGCGGGGCGGGGGCCTCCAAGAGACCCAGTACTTC